The rows below give T cell receptor beta chains drawn from one sample of a study of blood T cell repertoires in COVID-19. Some clones are missing from TCRdb's copy, which holds only in-frame ones; the method was immunoSEQ multiplex PCR. This table has roughly 410,000 clones, approximately 90% appearing once. Sequenced: peripheral blood. These receptors all stem from a woman between 40 and 55 years old with COVID-19, enrolled during active disease. Each CDR3 is given with its conserved first and last residue. D genes are given only for firm matches. Part of the rows lack a size; the others show once, few, many or a class for expanded clones.

clone_size j_call d_call v_call cdr3_aa cdr3_nt
- TRBJ1-1 - TRBV30 CAWSALQGNTEAFF TGTGCCTGGAGTGCACTTCAGGGGAACACTGAAGCTTTCTTT
once TRBJ2-1 TRBD2 TRBV5-4 CASSRGLAENNEQFF TGTGCCAGCAGCCGCGGACTAGCGGAAAACAATGAGCAGTTCTTC
- TRBJ2-6 - TRBV2 CASSFKRDTNTGANVLTF TGTGCCAGCAGTTTTAAACGGGACACCAATACTGGGGCCAACGTCCTGACTTTC
- TRBJ1-3 - TRBV7-2 CASSSTSSGNTIYF TGTGCCAGCAGCTCCACGAGCTCTGGAAACACCATATATTTT
- TRBJ1-3 TRBD1 TRBV6-5 CASRFLTGAGNTIYF TGTGCCAGCAGATTTCTTACAGGGGCTGGAAACACCATATATTTT
- TRBJ2-2 - TRBV5-4 CASSPKLETGSPAGELFF TGTGCCAGCAGCCCCAAACTGGAAACAGGGTCCCCTGCCGGGGAGCTGTTTTTT
once TRBJ1-5 - TRBV28 CASSLLGGQPQHF TGTGCCAGCAGTTTACTGGGAGGGCAGCCCCAGCATTTT
- TRBJ2-2 - TRBV9 CASSRPAGPGELFF TGTGCCAGCAGCCGCCCGGCGGGGCCCGGGGAGCTGTTTTTT
- TRBJ1-2 - TRBV29-1 CSVDAQGRGVGYTF TGCAGCGTTGATGCTCAGGGGAGAGGCGTTGGCTACACCTTC
- TRBJ1-4 - TRBV28 CASSTPTGGNEKLFF TGTGCCAGCAGTACTCCAACCGGAGGAAACGAAAAACTGTTTTTT
- TRBJ2-7 - TRBV6-2/TRBV6-3 CASSFSPRAEQYF TGTGCCAGCAGTTTCTCCCCCAGGGCCGAGCAGTACTTC
- TRBJ1-4 - TRBV19 CASSATGRFEKLFF TGTGCCAGTAGTGCCACAGGGCGGTTTGAAAAACTGTTTTTT
- TRBJ1-1 - TRBV7-6 CASSLEGGRNTEAFF TGTGCCAGCAGCTTAGAAGGAGGGAGGAACACTGAAGCTTTCTTT
- TRBJ1-6 - TRBV20-1 CSAQQITLHF TGCAGTGCCCAACAGATAACCCTCCACTTT
- TRBJ2-1 - TRBV19 CASTPGQLQYNEQFF TGTGCCAGTACCCCTGGACAGCTTCAATACAATGAGCAGTTCTTC
- TRBJ2-5 - TRBV7-3 CASSLTGQQETQYF TGTGCCAGCAGCTTAACCGGACAGCAAGAGACCCAGTACTTC
- TRBJ2-1 TRBD2 TRBV7-6 CASSLGHTLAGAYNEQFF TGTGCCAGCAGCTTAGGGCACACTCTAGCGGGGGCCTACAATGAGCAGTTCTTC